The sequence of this T cell receptor (beta chain) was determined in a study of cytomegalovirus exposure and HLA in healthy donors. The PCR ran on 60 Vbeta and 13 Jbeta primers. Data came from immunoSEQ multiplex PCR; TCRdb stores just in-frame clones and leaves some out. Of about 160,000 clones in the sample, less than 85% are singletons; the top ten hold about 4.4%. Germline V gene sequence: CDR1 SNHLY, CDR2 FYNNEI. The CDR3 runs 13 residues. The V end lost 5 bases, the J end lost 3 bases, and 10 bases lay between the germline ends. The source is a man between 35 and 55 years old in good health and CMV-seronegative. The sequencing sample was made of PBMCs. V and J are TRBV2 and TRBJ1-1; D may be TRBD1 (5 bases). DNA for the CDR3: TGTGCCAGCAGTTTGACAGCCTACACTGAAGCTTTCTTT. It specifies CASSLTAYTEAFF.